These 32 T cell receptor beta chains came from one sample sequenced in a study of blood T cell repertoires in COVID-19. The table came from immunoSEQ multiplex PCR; TCRdb's copy has only in-frame clones and leaves some out. The repertoire holds 150,000 or so clones, with roughly 90% as singletons. Sequenced input: PBMCs or T cells enriched from blood (not recorded which). These receptors all come from a woman in her 30s with acute COVID-19.

The J gene is TRBJ2-5, the V gene TRBV15; D may be TRBD2 (6 bases). CDR1 LNHNV and CDR2 YYDKDF come from the germline V gene (reference sequence). This CDR3 contains 15 residues. The germline V and J ends were trimmed by 4 bases and 2 bases, with 14 bases remaining between them. CDR3 coding DNA: TGTGCCACCAGCACCGTCCGAGGGACTCAAGAGACCCAGTACTTC. This encodes CATSTVRGTQETQYF.

The V and J genes are TRBV28 and TRBJ1-6, with D perhaps matching TRBD1 (6 bases). The CDR3 is 16 residues long. Germline-derived CDR1 and CDR2 are MDHEN and SYDVKM. Trimming shortened V by 6 bases and J by 3 bases, and 15 bases separated the two germline ends. The CDR3 sequence is CASSPQGTFYNSPLHF. As DNA, the CDR3 is TGTGCCAGCAGCCCCCAAGGGACATTCTATAATTCACCCCTCCACTTT. The variable domain in full, completed from reference TRBV28 and TRBJ1-6, reads DVKVTQSSRYLVKRTGEKVFLECVQDMDHENMFWYRQDPGLGLRLIYFSYDVKMKEKGDIPEGYSVSREKKERFSLILESASTNQTSMYLCASSPQGTFYNSPLHFGNGTRLTVT.

V and J are TRBV10-3 and TRBJ1-1, with D uncertain. V was clipped by 2 bases and J by 4 bases, with 5 bases between them. The CDR3 totals 12 residues. The germline CDR1 and CDR2 sequences are ENHRY and SYGVKD. The CDR3 reads CAISEAVTEAFF. The CDR3 DNA reads TGTGCCATCAGTGAGGCGGTCACTGAAGCTTTCTTT.

The chain has TRBV12-5 and TRBJ2-1; D unclear. Trimming removed 1 base from V and 0 bases from J, with 4 bases in between. From germline, CDR1 is LGHNT and CDR2 FRNRAP. CDR3 length equals 14 residues. The CDR3 nucleotides are TGTGCTAGTGGTTTGGACAGCTCCTACAATGAGCAGTTCTTC. Its translation: CASGLDSSYNEQFF.

The chain joins TRBV6-5 to TRBJ2-2; 9 nucleotides line up with TRBD2. The germline V gene encodes CDR1 MNHEY and CDR2 SVGAGI. The trim removed 6 bases at V and 5 bases at J, leaving 7 bases unmatched. CDR3 size: 15 residues. CDR3 in amino acids: CASSKLAGDTGELFF. CDR3 coding DNA: TGTGCCAGCAGCAAACTAGCGGGCGATACCGGGGAGCTGTTTTTT.

The chain couples TRBV30 to TRBJ1-5; the match to TRBD1 covers 10 bases. From germline, CDR1 is GTSNPN and CDR2 SVGIG (reference sequence). Unmatched junction bases numbered 8, after V lost 2 bases and J lost 7 bases. The CDR3 is 15 residues long. The chain's CDR3 is CAWSPGQGRGQPQHF. The DNA for the CDR3 is TGTGCCTGGAGTCCGGGACAGGGGAGAGGGCAGCCCCAGCATTTT.

CDR3 sequence (DNA): TGTGCCAGCAGTGCCAGGGACAGAACTATCACAGATACGCAGTATTTT. Its protein is CASSARDRTITDTQYF. The V gene is TRBV6-1, the J gene TRBJ2-3; 7 bases line up with TRBD1. The length of the CDR3 is 16 residues. In germline, CDR1 is MNHNS, CDR2 SASEGT. V shed 4 bases, J shed 2 bases, and the junction held 9 bases outside the gene matches.

This clone is a singleton in its sample. J is TRBJ2-2 and V is TRBV4-2, with 12 bases lining up with TRBD2. Unmatched junction bases numbered 6, after V lost 5 bases and J lost 5 bases. Per the germline V gene, CDR1 is LGHNA and CDR2 is YNFKEQ. The CDR3 length is 16 residues. The CDR3 loop reads CASSSGLAGFTGELFF. CDR3 sequence (DNA): TGTGCCAGCAGCAGCGGACTAGCGGGGTTTACCGGGGAGCTGTTTTTT.

The CDR3 loop reads CSASYGSSYEQYF. For the CDR3, the DNA is TGCAGTGCTAGTTACGGGAGCTCCTACGAGCAGTACTTC. The chain has TRBV20-1 and TRBJ2-7, with a weak D call TRBD2 (6 bases). The germline V gene encodes CDR1 DFQATT and CDR2 SNEGSKA (reference sequence). This CDR3 comprises 13 residues. V lost 3 bases, J lost 0 bases, and 9 bases lay in between.

In its sample, this clone was seen a few times. The J gene is TRBJ1-3, the V gene TRBV30; D possibly corresponds to TRBD1 (5 bases). Germline V gene sequence: CDR1 GTSNPN, CDR2 SVGIG (reference sequence). The CDR3 extends over 15 amino acids. V was shortened by 2 bases and J by 3 bases, with 14 bases between the two germline ends. CDR3 nucleotide sequence: TGTGCCTGGAGTTGGGGGGAGGTAAATGGAAACACCATATATTTT. Translated: CAWSWGEVNGNTIYF.

The chain has TRBV5-1 and TRBJ2-7, with D uncertain. Germline CDR1 is SGHRS and CDR2 is YFSETQ. V was cut by 0 bases and J by 2 bases, with 12 bases left in between. This CDR3 is built from 15 residues. This CDR3 is CASSLGELGTYEQYF. CDR3 nucleotides: TGCGCCAGCAGCTTGGGAGAATTGGGCACCTACGAGCAGTACTTC.

V and J are TRBV4-3 and TRBJ2-3, with TRBD2 matching 8 bases. Germline V CDR1 and CDR2: LGHNA, YSLEER. This CDR3 is built from 15 residues. The V gene end was trimmed by 3 bases and the J gene end by 5 bases; junction bases not matched to a gene: 7. The CDR3 region is CASSQDGRAVDTQYF. The CDR3 nucleotides read TGCGCCAGCAGCCAGGACGGGAGGGCGGTAGATACGCAGTATTTT.

This chain links TRBV27 with TRBJ1-1; possible D gene TRBD1, 5 bases. CDR1 and CDR2 from the germline V gene are MNHEY and SMNVEV (reference sequence). Between the trimmed V and J ends, which lost 5 bases and 0 bases, there was a span of 19 bases. The CDR3 sequence is 17 residues long. The DNA of the CDR3 is TGTGCCAGCAGTCCCCGGGGGTGGTCCCTGGTGAACACTGAAGCTTTCTTT. This encodes CASSPRGWSLVNTEAFF.

The V call is TRBV6-2 or TRBV6-3, the J call TRBJ1-5; D unclear. Germline V gene sequence: CDR1 MNHEY, CDR2 SVGEGT. With 2 bases removed from V and 2 bases from J, the gap between germline ends came to 10 bases. The CDR3 contains 15 residues. In nucleotides, the CDR3 is TGTGCCAGCAGTTACGGGGAGGAAGGCAATCAGCCCCAGCATTTT. Translated, it gives CASSYGEEGNQPQHF.

The rearrangement joins TRBV3-1 (or the pseudogene TRBV3-2) to TRBJ1-2; D is ambiguous. CDR1 is LGHDT, CDR2 YNNKEL, per germline (reference sequence). Trimming left V 4 bases short and J 3 bases short, with 12 bases between. The CDR3 is 14 residues long. The CDR3, as DNA: TGTGCCAGCAGCCGCGCGGGCACCTACTATGGCTACACCTTC. Residues: CASSRAGTYYGYTF.

V gene TRBV7-2 combines with J gene TRBJ2-2; D unclear. Trimming removed 5 bases at V and 5 bases at J, with 9 bases between. Looked up from germline, CDR1 is SGHTA and CDR2 is FQGNSA. The CDR3 length is 13 residues. CDR3 residues: CASSPQKTGELFF. CDR3 in DNA: TGTGCCAGCAGCCCACAAAAAACCGGGGAGCTGTTTTTT.

This clone was observed once. The chain has TRBV3-1 (or the pseudogene TRBV3-2) and TRBJ1-6, with TRBD1 as a possible D gene (5 bases). The germline V gene has CDR1 LGHDT and CDR2 YNNKEL (reference sequence). The CDR3 spans 15 residues. Trimming stripped 1 base from V and 10 bases from J, with 14 bases between. The CDR3 loop is CASSQATGGRSPLHF. DNA of the CDR3: TGTGCCAGCAGCCAAGCCACAGGCGGTCGGTCACCCCTCCACTTT.

This clone was detected once. V and J are TRBV9 and TRBJ2-5; 10 bases line up with TRBD2. This CDR3 is built from 17 residues. The germline V gene encodes CDR1 SGDLS and CDR2 YYNGEE. V lost 2 bases and J lost 6; bases outside the gene matches: 13. As DNA, the CDR3 is TGTGCCAGCAGCGTCGAACCAACTAGCGGGGCTGAGAAGACCCAGTACTTC. It yields the protein CASSVEPTSGAEKTQYF.

The chain carries TRBV19 and TRBJ1-4, with D unresolved. Trimming stripped 3 bases from V and 0 bases from J, with 11 bases between. This CDR3 comprises 16 residues. CDR1 is LNHDA, CDR2 SQIVND, per germline (reference sequence). In DNA form, the CDR3 reads TGTGCCAGTAGTATCCGGCGGAGTGCAACTAATGAAAAACTGTTTTTT. This codes for CASSIRRSATNEKLFF.

The genes are TRBV11-2 and TRBJ2-3; no definite D call. Trimming cost V 1 base and J 1 base, with 3 bases left between them. The CDR3 runs to 13 residues. Germline CDR1 reads SGHAT; CDR2 reads FQNNGV. The CDR3 nucleotides are TGTGCCAGCAGCTTAGCCGGCACAGATACGCAGTATTTT. Translated: CASSLAGTDTQYF.

Here the CDR3 DNA reads TGTGCCAGCAGCTTCACTAGCGGGACACAAGAGACCCAGTACTTC. Encoded protein: CASSFTSGTQETQYF. The chain links TRBV7-2 to TRBJ2-5, with 10 bases matching TRBD2. This CDR3 is built from 15 residues. Germline CDR1 is SGHTA and CDR2 is FQGNSA. The V and J ends lost 3 bases and 2 bases, in that order; junction bases with no gene match: 3.

This chain links TRBV6-2 or TRBV6-3 with TRBJ2-7, with a possible D match to TRBD1 (6 bases). Germline loops: CDR1 MNHEY, CDR2 SVGEGT. V was clipped by 2 bases and J by 2 bases, with 7 bases between them. The CDR3 spans 13 residues. The CDR3 sequence: CASSYEGAYEQYF. CDR3 coding DNA: TGTGCCAGCAGTTACGAGGGGGCCTACGAGCAGTACTTC.

This sequence joins TRBV30 and TRBJ1-1; D is perhaps TRBD1 (5 bases). The ends were cut back, 3 bases at V and 3 bases at J, with 11 bases in the middle. The CDR3 has 13 amino acids. Germline assignment: CDR1 GTSNPN and CDR2 SVGIG (reference sequence). The CDR3 loop reads CAWRSQGYTEAFF. CDR3 nucleotide sequence: TGTGCCTGGAGGTCGCAGGGTTACACTGAAGCTTTCTTT.

This chain links TRBV7-9 with TRBJ2-5; 11 bases are a match to TRBD2. Per germline, CDR1 SEHNR and CDR2 FQNEAQ (reference sequence). The CDR3 has 15 amino acids. Trimming cost V 3 bases and J 5 bases; bases outside gene matches: 5. Here the CDR3 reads CASSFGLAGWETQYF. Written as DNA, the CDR3 is TGTGCCAGCAGCTTTGGACTAGCGGGTTGGGAGACCCAGTACTTC.

This chain links TRBV29-1 with TRBJ1-5; no reliable D call. V shed 8 bases and J shed 4 bases, with 15 bases lying between them. This CDR3 is 13 amino acids long. Germline CDR1 is SQVTM and CDR2 is ANQGSEA. The CDR3 here is CSCGETANQPQHF. CDR3 DNA sequence: TGCAGCTGTGGCGAAACAGCAAATCAGCCCCAGCATTTT.

The J gene is TRBJ1-5, the V gene TRBV11-2; possible D gene TRBD1, 6 bases. Trimming cost V 3 bases and J 5 bases, with 8 bases left between them. There are 13 residues in the CDR3. CDR1 and CDR2 from the germline V gene are SGHAT and FQNNGV. CDR3 region: CASSFKGDQPQHF. CDR3 DNA sequence: TGTGCCAGCAGCTTCAAGGGGGATCAGCCCCAGCATTTT.

The rearrangement links TRBV19 to TRBJ1-5; TRBD1 is a possible D gene (5 bases). The CDR3 consists of 14 residues. Germline assignment: CDR1 LNHDA and CDR2 SQIVND (reference sequence). Trimming cost V 5 bases and J 3 bases, with 11 bases left between them. The CDR3 spells CASSDAGLNQPQHF. CDR3 DNA sequence: TGTGCCAGTAGTGATGCAGGGCTCAATCAGCCCCAGCATTTT.

The chain couples TRBV6-5 to TRBJ2-2; D uncertain. CDR1 and CDR2 (germline): MNHEY, SVGAGI. V shed 2 bases and J shed 8 bases, with 9 bases lying between them. This CDR3 spans 13 amino acids. CDR3: CASSYLLNGELFF. For the CDR3, the DNA is TGTGCCAGCAGTTACCTACTCAATGGGGAGCTGTTTTTT.

The rearrangement uses TRBV14 and TRBJ2-7, with D tentatively TRBD2 (6 bases). This CDR3 is built from 15 residues. Germline loops: CDR1 SGHDN, CDR2 FVKESK. The germline V and J ends were trimmed by 3 bases and 0 bases, with 12 bases remaining between them. DNA of the CDR3: TGTGCCAGCAGCCACTCGGCGGGACCCTCCTACGAGCAGTACTTC. Translation: CASSHSAGPSYEQYF.

This clone appeared once. V is TRBV7-9 and J is TRBJ2-1; 10 bases are a match to TRBD2. CDR3 length: 15 amino acids. Trimming removed 5 bases from V and 7 bases from J; junction bases left unmatched: 8. The germline CDR1 and CDR2 sequences are SEHNR and FQNEAQ (reference sequence). Here the CDR3 DNA reads TGTGCCAGCAGCCGATCTAGCGGGAGCTTGAATGAGCAGTTCTTC. It encodes CASSRSSGSLNEQFF.

The genes are TRBV9 and TRBJ1-2; D uncertain. Germline-derived CDR1 and CDR2 are SGDLS and YYNGEE. The V and J ends lost 3 bases and 10 bases respectively, with 13 bases between them. The length of the CDR3 is 12 residues. Here the CDR3 reads CASSGGPRPYTF. The DNA of the CDR3 is TGTGCCAGCAGCGGCGGGCCCCGGCCCTACACCTTC.

CDR3 coding DNA: TGCAGTGCTAGTGAGGCGGGATTTAATGAGCAGTTCTTC. Amino acid sequence: CSASEAGFNEQFF. J is TRBJ2-1 and V is TRBV20-1; a possible D gene is TRBD2 (6 bases). V was cut by 3 bases and J by 7 bases, with 13 bases left in between. There are 13 residues in the CDR3. From germline, CDR1 is DFQATT and CDR2 SNEGSKA (reference sequence).